A single sample is the source of the 31 T cell receptor beta chains below, sequenced in a study of shared clonotypes between healthy human individuals. Naive CD8 isolation took CD45RO-negative cells positively selected for CCR7 and excluded terminally differentiated effector memory CD45RA+ cells. TCRdb's copy holds only in-frame clones and misses some; the assay was immunoSEQ multiplex PCR. There are about 2.1 million clones in the sample; over 85% occur only once, and around 1.8% lies in the top ten. Sequenced sample: naive CD8+ T cells from PBMCs. All receptors derive from a man aged 18-30 years in good health. Some clones in this sample may be carry-over from other donors' samples.

This chain joins TRBV9 and TRBJ2-6, with 10 bases identical to TRBD1. Looked up from germline, CDR1 is SGDLS and CDR2 is YYNGEE. The CDR3 spans 18 residues. V shed 3 bases and J 4 bases; nucleotides not matched to a gene: 10. The CDR3 nucleotides are TGTGCCAGCAGCGAGGGGACAGGGGCCCTCTCCGGGGCCAACGTCCTGACTTTC. Encoded protein: CASSEGTGALSGANVLTF.

The chain is built from TRBV4-3 and TRBJ2-5; TRBD2 matches at 8 bases. Germline assignment: CDR1 LGHNA and CDR2 YSLEER. V lost 1 base and J lost 9; bases outside the gene matches: 1. The CDR3 loop spans 12 amino acids. The CDR3 region is CASSQASGPQYF. In DNA form, the CDR3 reads TGCGCCAGCAGCCAAGCTAGCGGGCCCCAGTACTTC.

The chain joins TRBV6-1 to TRBJ2-2; D is unclear. The CDR3 is 16 residues long. V was clipped by 1 base and J by 0 bases, with 9 bases between them. The germline CDR1 and CDR2 sequences are MNHNS and SASEGT. The CDR3 DNA sequence: TGTGCCAGCAGTGAAGAATGGGCTCCGAACACCGGGGAGCTGTTTTTT. Its translation is CASSEEWAPNTGELFF.

Concerning this clone: The sample contains more than one DNA sequence encoding this CDR3. The rearrangement links TRBV15 to TRBJ2-3; D possibly corresponds to TRBD2 (5 bases). Germline V gene lookup returns CDR1 LNHNV and CDR2 YYDKDF (reference sequence). This CDR3 has 15 amino acids. The V end lost 1 base, the J end lost 1 base, and 9 bases lay between the germline ends. This chain's CDR3 is CATSRAARGTDTQYF. DNA for the CDR3: TGTGCCACCAGCAGAGCGGCGAGGGGCACAGATACGCAGTATTTT.

This clone has only one observation. CDR3 in DNA: TGCGCCAGCACCATAATAAAACGGGAGGGCTTCCACAATGAGCAGTTCTTC. Its translation is CASTIIKREGFHNEQFF. The rearrangement uses TRBV4-1 and TRBJ2-1, with 8 bases aligning to TRBD2. There are 17 residues in the CDR3. The V segment lost 7 bases and the J segment 5 bases; nucleotides outside the gene matches: 16. Per germline, CDR1 MGHRA and CDR2 YSYEKL.

This clone was counted once. This chain uses TRBV11-2 with TRBJ2-7; D unresolved. Trimming removed 2 bases at V and 2 bases at J, with 10 bases between. CDR1 and CDR2 from the germline V gene are SGHAT and FQNNGV. The length of the CDR3 is 14 residues. The CDR3 here is CASSLMPPPYEQYF. The CDR3 nucleotides are TGTGCCAGCAGCTTAATGCCCCCCCCCTACGAGCAGTACTTC.

The chain links TRBV4-3 to TRBJ2-2; 9 bases match TRBD2. Germline V lookup: CDR1 LGHNA, CDR2 YSLEER. The CDR3 has 17 residues. The J segment lost 3 bases and the V segment lost 1 base, leaving 6 bases of the junction unmatched. For the CDR3, the DNA is TGCGCCAGCAGCCAAGCAGTAGCGGGAGTAGACACCGGGGAGCTGTTTTTT. Translating gives CASSQAVAGVDTGELFF.

The chain couples TRBV7-6 to TRBJ2-3; D unresolved. The CDR3 is 17 residues long. Between the trimmed V and J ends, which lost 4 bases and 0 bases, there was a span of 17 bases. Germline values: CDR1 SGHVS, CDR2 FNYEAQ. This CDR3 reads CASSSTPSHTSTDTQYF. CDR3 coding DNA: TGTGCCAGCAGCTCCACTCCAAGTCACACTAGCACAGATACGCAGTATTTT.

The chain links TRBV29-1 to TRBJ1-2; 7 bases are shared with TRBD1. Per the germline V gene, CDR1 is SQVTM and CDR2 is ANQGSEA. The CDR3 extends over 12 amino acids. The junction had 5 bases not matched to a gene; V was cut back by 3 bases and J by 7 bases. The CDR3 DNA is TGCAGCGTTGACGCAGGGGGGTCTGGCTACACCTTC. Protein: CSVDAGGSGYTF.

The chain combines TRBV5-1 with TRBJ1-2, with D possibly being TRBD1 (5 bases). Trimming cost V 6 bases and J 4 bases, with 10 bases left between them. Germline V gene data show CDR1 as SGHRS and CDR2 as YFSETQ. The CDR3 runs 12 residues. CDR3 protein: CASKSGGYGYTF. The CDR3 bases are TGCGCCAGCAAAAGCGGGGGCTATGGCTACACCTTC.

The chain links TRBV11-3 to TRBJ2-2; D call uncertain. Trimming cost V 2 bases and J 0 bases, with 4 bases left between them. Germline V gene data show CDR1 as SGHNT and CDR2 as YENEEA. The CDR3 totals 14 residues. In DNA, the CDR3 is TGTGCCAGCAGCTTACTAGCGAACACCGGGGAGCTGTTTTTT. It codes for CASSLLANTGELFF.

This clone has a handful of counts. V is TRBV19 and J is TRBJ1-1; 9 bases are shared with TRBD1. Germline loops: CDR1 LNHDA, CDR2 SQIVND (reference sequence). V gave up 7 bases and J gave up 3 bases; unmatched junction bases: 3. The CDR3 length is 13 residues. The CDR3 DNA follows: TGTGCCAGTACTCACAGGGGGCACACTGAAGCTTTCTTT. It encodes CASTHRGHTEAFF.

The genes are TRBV5-6 and TRBJ1-1; 8 nucleotides match TRBD1. In germline, CDR1 is SGHDT, CDR2 YYEEEE. Germline trimming cut 5 bases from V and 8 bases from J; bases unmatched to any gene: 11. The CDR3 is made up of 14 amino acids. CDR3 amino acids: CASRTSGGSGEAFF. Written as DNA, the CDR3 is TGTGCCAGCAGGACCTCAGGGGGCTCCGGGGAAGCTTTCTTT.

The rearrangement uses TRBV9 and TRBJ2-7; no clear D. Trimming took 0 bases from V and 5 from J, leaving 9 bases between them. CDR3 length: 13 amino acids. Germline assignment: CDR1 SGDLS and CDR2 YYNGEE. CDR3 amino acids: CASSVVPWDEQYF. The CDR3 DNA sequence: TGTGCCAGCAGCGTAGTCCCCTGGGACGAGCAGTACTTC.

The V and J genes are TRBV11-1 and TRBJ2-7; the D gene is possibly TRBD1 (6 bases). Trimming left V 5 bases short and J 2 bases short, with 16 bases between. The CDR3 runs 15 residues. Germline V gene sequence: CDR1 SGHAT, CDR2 FQDESV (reference sequence). CDR3 amino acids: CASSHLLAGAYEQYF. The DNA for the CDR3 is TGTGCCAGCAGCCACCTACTGGCAGGGGCCTACGAGCAGTACTTC.

The chain has TRBV9 and TRBJ2-6; D unresolved. Germline loops: CDR1 SGDLS, CDR2 YYNGEE. The CDR3 runs 13 residues. With 7 bases removed from V and 0 bases from J, the gap between germline ends came to 5 bases. CDR3 loop: CASADSGANVLTF. CDR3 DNA sequence: TGTGCCAGCGCTGACTCTGGGGCCAACGTCCTGACTTTC.

The chain has TRBV18 and TRBJ1-1; perhaps TRBD1 as D (5 bases). Germline CDR1 is KGHSH and CDR2 is LQKENI. The CDR3 runs to 17 residues. V lost 0 bases to trimming and J lost 0 bases, with 14 bases between them. CDR3 sequence: CASSPPSSWGMNTEAFF. CDR3 nucleotide sequence: TGTGCCAGCTCACCACCCTCGTCGTGGGGGATGAACACTGAAGCTTTCTTT.

V gene TRBV7-9 combines with J gene TRBJ2-7; 10 nucleotides agree with TRBD1. Trimming removed 4 bases from V and 3 bases from J; junction bases left unmatched: 6. Germline values: CDR1 SEHNR, CDR2 FQNEAQ (reference sequence). The CDR3 extends over 15 amino acids. DNA of the CDR3: TGTGCCAGCAGCTCGGGACAGGGGCCTTTCTACGAGCAGTACTTC. This translates into CASSSGQGPFYEQYF.

J is TRBJ2-1 and V is TRBV30; D not certain. The ends were cut back, 5 bases at V and 0 bases at J, with 11 bases in the middle. Germline loops: CDR1 GTSNPN, CDR2 SVGIG (reference sequence). This CDR3 has 14 amino acids. The CDR3 loop reads CAWVSLSSYNEQFF. DNA of the CDR3: TGTGCCTGGGTTAGTCTCAGCTCCTACAATGAGCAGTTCTTC.

The chain joins TRBV11-2 to TRBJ2-7; no firm D call. Trimming took off 1 base at V and 7 bases at J, with 11 bases between the two ends. The CDR3 is 13 amino acids. Germline assignment: CDR1 SGHAT and CDR2 FQNNGV. CDR3 bases: TGTGCCAGCAGCTTAGGGTCCGCTCTTGAGCAGTACTTC. Amino acids: CASSLGSALEQYF. The variable domain in full, with the rest retrieved from reference TRBV11-2 and TRBJ2-7, is EAGVAQSPRYKIIEKRQSVAFWCNPISGHATLYWYQQILGQGPKLLIQFQNNGVVDDSQLPKDRFSAERLKGVDSTLKIQPAKLEDSAVYLCASSLGSALEQYFGPGTRLTVT.

A note on this clone: The sample carries other DNA sequences with the same CDR3. The rearrangement uses TRBV27 and TRBJ2-1; D possibly corresponds to TRBD2 (5 bases). This CDR3 is 14 amino acids long. Germline V CDR1 and CDR2: MNHEY, SMNVEV (reference sequence). Trimming removed 5 bases at V and 0 bases at J, with 8 bases between. Here the CDR3 DNA reads TGTGCCAGCAGTACTACTAGCTCCTACAATGAGCAGTTCTTC. Translation: CASSTTSSYNEQFF.

V is TRBV6-5 and J is TRBJ1-2; D uncertain. Per the germline V gene, CDR1 is MNHEY and CDR2 is SVGAGI. V lost 0 bases, J lost 4 bases, and 9 bases lay in between. The CDR3 runs to 14 residues. CDR3 amino acids: CASSYSGRSYGYTF. The CDR3 DNA reads as TGTGCCAGCAGTTACTCGGGCAGGAGCTATGGCTACACCTTC.

The rearrangement uses TRBV27 and TRBJ1-2; 9 positions agree with TRBD1. CDR3 length: 16 amino acids. Trimming removed 4 bases from V and 3 bases from J; junction bases left unmatched: 9. From germline, CDR1 is MNHEY and CDR2 SMNVEV (reference sequence). The CDR3 here is CASSSDRGLYYYGYTF. The CDR3 region has the DNA TGTGCCAGCAGTTCGGACAGGGGTCTATACTACTATGGCTACACCTTC.

The sample holds one count of this clone. V and J are TRBV7-8 and TRBJ1-1, with D possibly matching TRBD1 (6 bases). The germline V gene has CDR1 SGHVS and CDR2 FQNEAQ. V was shortened by 6 bases and J by 3 bases, with 20 bases between the two germline ends. The CDR3 has 16 residues. Here the CDR3 reads CASSLVQQGGDTEAFF. CDR3 coding DNA: TGTGCCAGCAGTCTCGTCCAACAGGGAGGGGACACTGAAGCTTTCTTT.

The chain links TRBV10-2 to TRBJ1-2; D is unclear. The CDR3 extends over 13 amino acids. V was cut by 6 bases and J by 5 bases, with 13 bases left in between. Germline V gives CDR1 WSHSY, CDR2 SAAADI. The CDR3, as DNA: TGCGCCAGCAGCCAGACACTGATATATGGCTACACCTTC. This sequence encodes CASSQTLIYGYTF.

This clone was seen only a few times. The CDR3 reads CASSTVGDQPQHF. The DNA for the CDR3 is TGTGCCAGTAGTACCGTTGGGGATCAGCCCCAGCATTTT. The gene calls are TRBV19 and TRBJ1-5, with no clear D. Trimming took off 4 bases at V and 5 bases at J, with 9 bases between the two ends. The CDR3 has 13 amino acids. Germline V gene data show CDR1 as LNHDA and CDR2 as SQIVND (reference sequence).

This clone has only one observation. The CDR3: CASSRVSGRYSTDTQYF. The CDR3 nucleotides read TGTGCCAGCAGCCGAGTAAGCGGGAGATATAGCACAGATACGCAGTATTTT. The chain employs TRBV9 and TRBJ2-3; TRBD2 matches 8 bases. The germline gives CDR1 SGDLS, CDR2 YYNGEE. V dropped 4 bases and J dropped 0; count of bases not matched to a gene: 10. This CDR3 region has 17 residues.

This clone was recorded once. Different DNA sequences within this sample yield the same CDR3. The chain couples TRBV27 to TRBJ2-1; TRBD1 matches 9 bases. Germline V CDR1 and CDR2: MNHEY, SMNVEV (reference sequence). V was pared by 4 bases and J by 3 bases, with 1 base of the junction left unmatched. The CDR3 runs to 14 residues. The CDR3 loop reads CASSSGQGYNEQFF. CDR3 nucleotides: TGTGCCAGCAGTTCGGGACAGGGCTACAATGAGCAGTTCTTC.

The V and J genes are TRBV7-7 and TRBJ1-4, with 9 positions matching TRBD1. Germline V gene sequence: CDR1 SSHAT, CDR2 FNYEAQ (reference sequence). The CDR3 is 18 residues long. Trimming cost V 4 bases and J 4 bases; bases outside gene matches: 13. The CDR3 loop reads CASSSPPRGQGYNEKLFF. The DNA for the CDR3 is TGTGCCAGCAGCTCCCCCCCGAGGGGACAGGGATATAATGAAAAACTGTTTTTT.

The rearrangement links TRBV5-1 to TRBJ2-1; 7 bases are a match to TRBD2. This CDR3 is 16 amino acids long. Germline V CDR1 and CDR2: SGHRS, YFSETQ. J was trimmed by 4 bases and V by 1 base; bases with no gene match: 8. The CDR3, as DNA: TGCGCCAGCAGCTTGTCGGTGCGGGGGTTTTACAATGAGCAGTTCTTC. Residues: CASSLSVRGFYNEQFF.

The gene calls are TRBV14 and TRBJ2-2, with 8 bases that match TRBD1. CDR3 length: 14 residues. Unmatched junction bases numbered 1, after V lost 5 bases and J lost 2 bases. CDR1 is SGHDN, CDR2 FVKESK, per germline. CDR3 bases: TGTGCCAGCAGCGACAGGGGTAACACCGGGGAGCTGTTTTTT. Amino acids: CASSDRGNTGELFF.